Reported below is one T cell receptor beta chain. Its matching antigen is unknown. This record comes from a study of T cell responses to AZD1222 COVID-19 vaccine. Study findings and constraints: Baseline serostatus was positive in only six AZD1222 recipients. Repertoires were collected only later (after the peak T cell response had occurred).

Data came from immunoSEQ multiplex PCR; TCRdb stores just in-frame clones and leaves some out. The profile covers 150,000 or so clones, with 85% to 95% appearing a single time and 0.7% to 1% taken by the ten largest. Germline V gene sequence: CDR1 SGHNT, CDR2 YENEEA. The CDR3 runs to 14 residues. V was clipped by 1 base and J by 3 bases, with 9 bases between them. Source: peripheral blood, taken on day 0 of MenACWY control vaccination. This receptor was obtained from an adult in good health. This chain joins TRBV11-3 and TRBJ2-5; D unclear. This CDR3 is CASSLGTNKETQYF. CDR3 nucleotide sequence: TGTGCCAGCAGCTTAGGTACCAACAAAGAGACCCAGTACTTC. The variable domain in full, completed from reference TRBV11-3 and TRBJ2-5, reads EAGVVQSPRYKIIEKKQPVAFWCNPISGHNTLYWYLQNLGQGPELLIRYENEEAVDDSQLPKDRFSAERLKGVDSTLKIQPAELGDSAVYLCASSLGTNKETQYFGPGTRLLVL.